Each of the 14 T cell receptor beta chains below was sequenced from the same sample in a study of blood T cell repertoires in COVID-19. Only in-frame clones appear in the TCRdb table, and some are missing; sequencing was by immunoSEQ multiplex PCR. The sample records 95,000 to 150,000 clones, over 75% being singletons. The sample was peripheral blood. Receptor source: a man aged 60 to 69 with active or convalescent COVID-19.

The chain is built from TRBV11-3 and TRBJ2-7; D is undetermined. This CDR3 comprises 13 residues. The germline CDR1 and CDR2 sequences are SGHNT and YENEEA. With 4 bases removed from V and 6 bases from J, the gap between germline ends came to 13 bases. CDR3 DNA: TGTGCCAGCAGCTCCCAGACGGAGTCCGAGCAGTACTTC. This encodes CASSSQTESEQYF.

This chain connects TRBV5-1 to TRBJ2-2, with TRBD2 matching 11 bases. The CDR3 loop spans 16 amino acids. With V trimmed by 1 base and J by 4 bases, 3 bases remained unmatched. Per germline, CDR1 SGHRS and CDR2 YFSETQ. The CDR3 DNA sequence: TGCGCCAGCAGCTTGAGCCTAGCGGGAGGCACCGGGGAGCTGTTTTTT. It is translated as CASSLSLAGGTGELFF.

This rearrangement joins TRBV9 to TRBJ1-1; D not certain. The CDR3 is 13 residues long. The V end was cut by 1 base, the J end by 6 bases, with 10 bases between. CDR1 and CDR2 from the germline V gene are SGDLS and YYNGEE. The CDR3 DNA reads as TGTGCCAGCAGCGTAACGGTTTCCGCTGAAGCTTTCTTT. Its protein is CASSVTVSAEAFF.

The chain uses TRBV9 and TRBJ1-1; D is undetermined. In germline, CDR1 is SGDLS, CDR2 YYNGEE. V lost 3 bases and J 1 base, leaving 10 bases between the germline ends. This CDR3 has 14 amino acids. The DNA of the CDR3 is TGTGCCAGCAGCGGAGGTCTCGGGAACACTGAAGCTTTCTTT. This gives the protein CASSGGLGNTEAFF.

The rearrangement joins TRBV19 to TRBJ1-1; D unclear. Germline V CDR1 and CDR2: LNHDA, SQIVND (reference sequence). V lost 5 bases to trimming and J lost 4 bases, with 11 bases between them. This CDR3 spans 13 amino acids. The chain's CDR3 is CASSQRAITEAFF. In nucleotides, the CDR3 is TGTGCCAGTAGTCAGAGGGCCATCACTGAAGCTTTCTTT.

The rearrangement joins TRBV7-6 to TRBJ1-4; tentative D call: TRBD1 (5 bases). V lost 2 bases and J lost 12, with 10 bases in between. This CDR3 has 12 amino acids. In germline, CDR1 is SGHVS, CDR2 FNYEAQ. CDR3 loop: CASSLLGQELFF. The CDR3 bases are TGTGCCAGCAGCTTATTGGGGCAGGAACTGTTTTTT.

The chain combines TRBV7-2 with TRBJ2-1; 9 positions match TRBD1. V dropped 5 bases and J dropped 2; count of bases not matched to a gene: 1. The CDR3 loop spans 14 amino acids. Germline-derived CDR1 and CDR2 are SGHTA and FQGNSA. The CDR3 DNA is TGTGCCAGCAGCCGGGACAGGGCCTACAATGAGCAGTTCTTC. It codes for CASSRDRAYNEQFF. The complete variable domain, with remaining parts taken from reference TRBV7-2 and TRBJ2-1, reads GAGVSQSPSNKVTEKGKDVELRCDPISGHTALYWYRQSLGQGLEFLIYFQGNSAPDKSGLPSDRFSAERTGGSVSTLTIQRTQQEDSAVYLCASSRDRAYNEQFFGPGTRLTVL.

This clone was observed a few times. The J gene is TRBJ2-2, the V gene TRBV7-9; 13 bases match TRBD2. The CDR3 is 17 residues long. The V gene end was trimmed by 4 bases and the J gene end by 5 bases; junction bases not matched to a gene: 7. The germline V gene encodes CDR1 SEHNR and CDR2 FQNEAQ (reference sequence). CDR3: CASSSRWTSGSTGELFF. As DNA, the CDR3 is TGTGCCAGCAGCTCCAGATGGACTAGCGGGAGTACCGGGGAGCTGTTTTTT.

The chain uses TRBV11-1 and TRBJ1-1; 11 nucleotides agree with TRBD1. The CDR3 totals 16 residues. CDR1 and CDR2 (germline): SGHAT, FQDESV (reference sequence). Trimming removed 0 bases from V and 6 bases from J; junction bases left unmatched: 6. DNA of the CDR3: TGTGCCAGCAGCTTAGCAGGACAGGGGGCTTTCGCTGAAGCTTTCTTT. It encodes CASSLAGQGAFAEAFF.

The chain uses TRBV7-2 and TRBJ2-1; TRBD2 matches 11 bases. Trimming took 5 bases from V and 0 from J; bases not matched to a gene: 9. Germline CDR1 is SGHTA and CDR2 is FQGNSA. The CDR3 covers 18 residues. CDR3 coding DNA: TGTGCCAGCAGCCTAGGGACTAGCGGAGTGAGCTCCTACAATGAGCAGTTCTTC. This gives the protein CASSLGTSGVSSYNEQFF.

The CDR3 coding sequence is TGTGCCAGTAGCAGGGCCCTGGGTCAGCCCCAGCATTTT. Translation gives CASSRALGQPQHF. The chain carries TRBV19 and TRBJ1-5, with D perhaps TRBD1 (5 bases). This CDR3 is 13 amino acids long. Germline-derived CDR1 and CDR2 are LNHDA and SQIVND (reference sequence). V lost 6 bases and J 6 bases, leaving 12 bases between the germline ends.

CDR3 nucleotides: TGTGCCAGCTGTCCTCCTTTTGGGGTGGGGGCGGGGGGGGAGCAGTTCTTC. This translates into CASCPPFGVGAGGEQFF. The chain links TRBV28 to TRBJ2-1, with TRBD2 matching over 9 bases. V dropped 8 bases and J dropped 10; count of bases not matched to a gene: 21. The length of the CDR3 is 17 residues. Per the germline V gene, CDR1 is MDHEN and CDR2 is SYDVKM.

This clone was observed a handful of times. The rearrangement joins TRBV19 to TRBJ1-5; D gene ambiguous. CDR1 and CDR2 (germline): LNHDA, SQIVND (reference sequence). The germline V and J ends were trimmed by 3 bases and 4 bases, with 19 bases remaining between them. CDR3 length: 17 amino acids. CDR3 protein: CASSIYVGETRNQPQHF. CDR3 DNA: TGTGCCAGTAGTATTTATGTTGGGGAGACAAGAAATCAGCCCCAGCATTTT.

The chain combines TRBV13 with TRBJ2-7, with TRBD2 identical over 12 bases. This CDR3 is 17 amino acids long. The V gene end was trimmed by 5 bases and the J gene end by 5 bases; junction bases not matched to a gene: 13. Germline lookup yields CDR1 PRHDT and CDR2 FYEKMQ (reference sequence). CDR3 sequence reads: CASSPLLAGGDGNEQYF. The CDR3 nucleotides are TGTGCCAGCAGCCCCCTTCTAGCGGGGGGGGACGGCAACGAGCAGTACTTC.